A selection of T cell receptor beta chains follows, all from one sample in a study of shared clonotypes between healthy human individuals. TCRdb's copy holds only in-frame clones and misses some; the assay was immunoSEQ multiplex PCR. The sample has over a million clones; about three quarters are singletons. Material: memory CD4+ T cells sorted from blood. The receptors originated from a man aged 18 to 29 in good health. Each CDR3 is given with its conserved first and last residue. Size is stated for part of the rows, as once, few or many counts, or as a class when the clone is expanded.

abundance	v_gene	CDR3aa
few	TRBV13	CASSSSRDGSYEQYF
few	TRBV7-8	CASSSVGIAGNTIYF
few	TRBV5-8	CASGGKTVSNQPQHF
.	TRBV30	CAWSRDMKNEKLFF
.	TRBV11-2	CASSLVDETGGYTF
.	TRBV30	CAWSGAYSVGTEAFF
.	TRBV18	CASSPSGTSGFYEQYF
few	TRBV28	CASSWQDRGPPLHF
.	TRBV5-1	CASSLAGLTYEQYF
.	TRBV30	CAWSDGRRGRQPQHF
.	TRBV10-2	CASSPGLAGEDTQYF
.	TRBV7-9	CASSPRDLIVEQYF
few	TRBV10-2	CASSEDSRYYEQYF
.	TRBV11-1	CASSLGGTGTYEQYF
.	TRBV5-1	CASSLQDYNSPLHF
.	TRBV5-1	CASSPGTGSRYGYTF
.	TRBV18	CASSPRLAGQSSYEQYF
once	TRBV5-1	CASSPAGTGGYGYTF
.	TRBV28	CVKRGTQYF
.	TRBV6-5	CASSYSGNGELFF
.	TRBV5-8	CASSSGTVNQPQHF
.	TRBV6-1	CASSGTLAGGPRHEQFF
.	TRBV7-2	CASSLRGTPYEQYF
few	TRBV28	CASIMGPNGNYGYTF
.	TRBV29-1	CSVERHRGDIQYF
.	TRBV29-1	CSVELAGAREQYF
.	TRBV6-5	CASRGGYNSPLHF
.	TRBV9	CASSVEGVWDSPLHF
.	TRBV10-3	CAISSGQGIDTQYF
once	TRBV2	CASSEPSGRATQYF
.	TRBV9	CASSVSGQGRTDTQYF
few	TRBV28	CASSSRTVTYGYTF
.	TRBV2	CASIEGAYGYTF
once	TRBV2	CASSPRLQGSGELFF
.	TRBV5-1	CASSSLEYEQFF
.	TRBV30	CAWSDTGTPSYF
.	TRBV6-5	CASSYVRANTGELFF
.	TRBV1	CTSKGLASTDTQYF
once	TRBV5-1	CASSLSTSGGSKETQYF
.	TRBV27	CASSFRSVAGGTDTQYF
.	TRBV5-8	CASSLGEAFDTQYF
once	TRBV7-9	CASSPGTGVGANVLTF
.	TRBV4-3	CASSQAAYSYNEQFF
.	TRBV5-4	CASGGAGQNYGYTF
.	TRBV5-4	CASSFGGAGETQYF
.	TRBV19	CASSPQAGVYGYTF
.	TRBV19	CASSLGGMNTEAFF
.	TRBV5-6	CASSLDRHNTEAFF
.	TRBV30	CAWNGGLRETQYF
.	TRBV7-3	CASSPTGRPEQYF
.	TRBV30	CAWSVRTGGSPLHF
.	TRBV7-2	CASSLGRITGELFF
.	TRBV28	CASKAGGPGGYEQYF
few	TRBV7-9	CASSLVPGLPNTQYF
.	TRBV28	CASKEGKMYGYTF
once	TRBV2	CASSYSGGTSYEQYF
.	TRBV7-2	CASSFDSLNQPQHF
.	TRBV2	CASSQTRTSELSYNEQFF
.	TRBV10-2	CASSRLAEETQYF
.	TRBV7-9	CASSYPRVTQETQYF